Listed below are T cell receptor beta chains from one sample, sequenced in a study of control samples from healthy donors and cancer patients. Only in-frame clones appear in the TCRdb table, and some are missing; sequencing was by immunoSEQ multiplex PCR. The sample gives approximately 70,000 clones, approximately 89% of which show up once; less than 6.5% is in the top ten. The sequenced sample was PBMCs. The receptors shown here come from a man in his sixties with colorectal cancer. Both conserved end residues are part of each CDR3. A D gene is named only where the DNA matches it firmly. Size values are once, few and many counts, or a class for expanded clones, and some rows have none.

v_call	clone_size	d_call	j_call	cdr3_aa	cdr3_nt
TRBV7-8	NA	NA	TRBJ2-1	CASSLGQRSGQFF	TGTGCCAGCAGCTTAGGCCAGAGATCGGGGCAGTTCTTC
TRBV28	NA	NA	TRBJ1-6	CASSLRGLASPLHF	TGTGCCAGCAGTTTAAGGGGATTAGCTTCACCCCTCCACTTT
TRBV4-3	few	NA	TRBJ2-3	CASSQDLRPHTQYF	TGCGCCAGCAGCCAAGATCTCCGGCCTCATACGCAGTATTTT
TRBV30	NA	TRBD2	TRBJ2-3	CAWSLLGRGSGGF	TGTGCCTGGAGTCTTTTGGGCCGAGGGTCGGGGGGTTTT
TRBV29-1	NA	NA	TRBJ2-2	CSGGARLNTGELFF	TGCAGCGGGGGGGCCCGACTGAACACCGGGGAGCTGTTTTTT
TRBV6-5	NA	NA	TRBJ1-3	CASSYGTVSGNTIYF	TGTGCCAGCAGTTACGGGACCGTCTCTGGAAACACCATATATTTT
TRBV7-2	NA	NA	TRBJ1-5	CASSLGVEVSNQPQHF	TGTGCCAGCAGCTTAGGGGTTGAGGTATCTAATCAGCCCCAGCATTTT
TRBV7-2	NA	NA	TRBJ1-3	CASSGGGSLGNTIYF	TGTGCCAGCAGCGGGGGGGGTAGCCTTGGAAACACCATATATTTT
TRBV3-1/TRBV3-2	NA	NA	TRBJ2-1	CASSYLDNEQFF	TGTGCCAGCAGCTACTTAGACAATGAGCAGTTCTTC
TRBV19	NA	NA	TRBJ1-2	CASTPGILYGYTF	TGTGCCAGTACTCCGGGGATTCTCTATGGCTACACCTTC
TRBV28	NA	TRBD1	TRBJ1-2	CASSGFQGAAYNYGYTF	TGTGCCAGCAGTGGGTTCCAGGGGGCTGCTTATAACTATGGCTACACCTTC
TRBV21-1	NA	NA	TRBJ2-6	CASSKALGGSGANVLTF	TGTGCCAGCAGCAAAGCGCTAGGGGGCTCTGGGGCCAACGTCCTGACTTTC
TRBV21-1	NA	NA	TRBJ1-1	CASSKGIGEGTEAFF	TGTGCCAGCAGCAAAGGGATCGGCGAGGGCACTGAAGCTTTCTTT
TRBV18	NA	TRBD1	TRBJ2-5	CASSGQGFETQYF	TGTGCCAGCTCAGGACAGGGTTTCGAGACCCAGTACTTC
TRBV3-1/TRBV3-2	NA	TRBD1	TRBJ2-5	CASSQSVTGSIETQYF	TGTGCCAGCAGCCAGTCAGTGACAGGGAGTATCGAGACCCAGTACTTC
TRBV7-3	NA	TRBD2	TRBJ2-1	CASSFGLAGGEQFF	TGTGCCAGCAGCTTCGGGCTAGCGGGAGGTGAGCAGTTCTTC
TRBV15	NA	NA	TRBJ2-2	CATSRDRGYANTGELFF	TGTGCCACCAGCAGAGATCGGGGTTACGCGAACACCGGGGAGCTGTTTTTT
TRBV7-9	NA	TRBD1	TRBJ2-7	CASSLYGQAGPEQYF	TGTGCCAGCAGCTTATACGGACAGGCCGGCCCCGAGCAGTACTTC
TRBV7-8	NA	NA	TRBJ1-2	CASSLGGHEGYTF	TGTGCCAGCAGCTTAGGAGGACATGAGGGCTACACCTTC
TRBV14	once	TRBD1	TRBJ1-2	CASSQVAQGPNYGYTF	TGTGCCAGCAGCCAAGTAGCACAGGGGCCGAACTATGGCTACACCTTC
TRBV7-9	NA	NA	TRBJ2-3	CASSLGFGSSTDTQYF	TGTGCCAGCAGCTTAGGCTTTGGCTCTAGCACAGATACGCAGTATTTT
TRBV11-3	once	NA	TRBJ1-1	CASSTRLGALMNTEAFF	TGTGCCAGCAGCACCCGGTTGGGGGCACTGATGAACACTGAAGCTTTCTTT